This is a list of T cell receptor beta chains from one sample in a study of molecular identifiers for immune sequencing clone quantification. TCRdb independently ran MiXCR on the PCR reads; one entry per CDR3 protein. The sample comprises about 510,000 distinct CDR3 sequences, around 21% of which are singletons, and roughly 0.81% rests with the top ten. Sequenced: naive CD8+ T cells from blood, with Jurkat cell RNA spiked in. The receptors come from a human donor in good health. Some libraries in this study had Jurkat cell RNA spiked in. CDR3s include the opening cysteine and the closing phenylalanine or tryptophan. Each record gives: CDR3 protein, V gene.

CASSPTSRLDYGHF,TRBV14
CASSWRDMQYF,TRBV12-3/TRBV12-4
CASSLGSGRLLYEQYF,TRBV27
CATSPGNPDTQYF,TRBV19
CASSNGVAYEQYF,TRBV19
CASDQNSNQPQHF,TRBV19
CAWRLAGAPRETQYF,TRBV30
CASSLTDGFNYGYTF,TRBV7-9
CASSFDRGLSYEQYF,TRBV7-9
CASSGTVSNTGELFF,TRBV6-1
CASSRIEWGRGYGYTF,TRBV12-3/TRBV12-4
CASSYPGLQNEQFF,TRBV6-5
CASRAEGAYNEQFF,TRBV27
CASSWTSGTQETQYF,TRBV9
CASGIQGLNTEAFF,TRBV19
CASSFGTVGHEQYF,TRBV28
CSARDSRTGLTYEQYF,TRBV20-1
CASSSTGTRDSYEQYF,TRBV19
CASSPKESNVLTF,TRBV11-3
CASRNWETQYF,TRBV28
CASSQYGVYEQYF,TRBV3-1
CSATRDREYQPQHF,TRBV20-1
CASSSRGPGANVLTF,TRBV7-9
CASSQDGAGGANYGYTF,TRBV4-2
CASSPELAGPPGTQYF,TRBV3-1
CASSLGTSVLVEQYF,TRBV7-9
CSVEIAPYEQYF,TRBV29-1
CASSAPGAASWYTEAFF,TRBV7-2
CASSLEGQGVNTEAFF,TRBV5-6
CASSSYTGGRGEQYF,TRBV27
CASSLKPGTDTQYF,TRBV5-5
CASSPRSSSSYEQYF,TRBV7-6
CASSSRALNTEAFF,TRBV27
CASSLTSGITDTQYF,TRBV28
CASSSFGTGAYEQYF,TRBV7-9
CASSLSPGQGENEKLFF,TRBV7-9
CASRMTVRAGELFF,TRBV2
CASGTRDTTPGTQYF,TRBV7-9
CASSQAGHNEQFF,TRBV4-2
CASSEWTGTKNGYTF,TRBV2
CASSIPPDTQYF,TRBV19
CASSFTGTSGGISTDTQYF,TRBV5-1
CATSRERRRADTQYF,TRBV15